The clone carrying this T cell receptor (beta chain) was observed once. The antigen is undetermined. The data were obtained in a study of T cells in narcolepsy. Broader study findings: Autoreactive HCRT-specific and TRIB2-specific clonotypes were marked in same-patient CSF-versus-blood CD4+ comparisons.

The CDR3 loop spans 13 amino acids. CDR1 and CDR2 from the germline V gene are SGHTA and FQGNSA. Trimming left V 2 bases short and J 9 bases short, with 12 bases between. Profiling relied on immunoSEQ multiplex PCR, and the TCRdb table lists in-frame clones only, not all of them. The sample lists some 22,000 clones, roughly 85% occurring once. Sequencing used memory (CD45RA-) CD4+ T cells from blood. J is TRBJ2-3 and V is TRBV7-2; the D is unclear. The origin of this receptor is a human donor in good health. The CDR3 sequence: CASSLNLIGTQYF. The DNA of the CDR3 is TGTGCCAGCAGCTTAAATCTCATAGGCACGCAGTATTTT.